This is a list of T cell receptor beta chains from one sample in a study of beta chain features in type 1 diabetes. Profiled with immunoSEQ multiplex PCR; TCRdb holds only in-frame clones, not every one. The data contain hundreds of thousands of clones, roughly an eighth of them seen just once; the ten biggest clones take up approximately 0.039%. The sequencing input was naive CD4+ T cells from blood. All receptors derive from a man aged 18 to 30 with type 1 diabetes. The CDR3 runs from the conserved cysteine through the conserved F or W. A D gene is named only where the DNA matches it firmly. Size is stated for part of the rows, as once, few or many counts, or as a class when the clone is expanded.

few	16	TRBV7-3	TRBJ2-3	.	CASSLGGSPGWDTQYF	TGTGCCAGCAGCTTAGGAGGAAGCCCAGGATGGGATACGCAGTATTTT
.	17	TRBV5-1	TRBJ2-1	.	CASSLGSGTLSPNEQFF	TGCGCCAGCAGCCTAGGTTCCGGGACACTGAGCCCCAATGAGCAGTTCTTC
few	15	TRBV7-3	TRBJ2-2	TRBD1	CASSQPGTGAGELFF	TGTGCCAGCAGCCAGCCCGGGACAGGGGCCGGGGAGCTGTTTTTT
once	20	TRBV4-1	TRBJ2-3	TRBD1	CASSQSVGTVPGRDTDTQYF	TGCGCCAGCAGCCAATCGGTCGGGACAGTACCGGGAAGGGACACAGATACGCAGTATTTT
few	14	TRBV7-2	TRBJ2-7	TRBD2	CASGLAGGGYEQYF	TGTGCCAGCGGACTAGCGGGAGGCGGGTACGAGCAGTACTTC
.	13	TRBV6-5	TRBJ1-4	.	CASNRGGNEKLFF	TGTGCCAGCAATCGGGGGGGAAATGAAAAACTGTTTTTT
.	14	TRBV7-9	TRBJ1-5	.	CASSFGGAGQPQHF	TGTGCCAGCAGCTTCGGTGGGGCAGGGCAGCCCCAGCATTTT
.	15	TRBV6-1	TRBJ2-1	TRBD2	CASSVSLAVYNEQFF	TGTGCCAGCAGTGTTAGCCTAGCGGTGTACAATGAGCAGTTCTTC
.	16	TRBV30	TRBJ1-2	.	CAWGSGRVRREVGYTF	TGTGCCTGGGGTAGCGGGAGGGTACGGAGGGAGGTTGGCTACACCTTC
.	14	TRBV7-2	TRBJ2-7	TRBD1	CASSLEGQPYEQYF	TGTGCCAGCAGCTTAGAGGGACAGCCCTACGAGCAGTACTTC
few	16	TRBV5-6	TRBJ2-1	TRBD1	CASSWKTGEPYNEQFF	TGTGCCAGCAGCTGGAAGACAGGGGAACCCTACAATGAGCAGTTCTTC
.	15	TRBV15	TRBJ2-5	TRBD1	CATSRTLGQGETQYF	TGTGCCACCAGCAGAACCCTGGGACAGGGGGAGACCCAGTACTTC
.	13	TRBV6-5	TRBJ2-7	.	CASSYSGPDEQYF	TGTGCCAGCAGTTACTCCGGCCCGGACGAGCAGTACTTC
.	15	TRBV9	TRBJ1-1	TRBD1	CASSPRGQTNTEAFF	TGTGCCAGCAGCCCCCGGGGACAGACCAACACTGAAGCTTTCTTT
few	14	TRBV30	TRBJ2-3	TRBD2	CAWSEGGPTDTQYF	TGTGCCTGGAGTGAGGGAGGGCCAACAGATACGCAGTATTTT
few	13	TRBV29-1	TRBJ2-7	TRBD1	CSVAARGFYEQYF	TGCAGCGTTGCCGCCAGGGGGTTTTACGAGCAGTACTTC
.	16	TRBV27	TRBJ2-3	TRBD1	CASSTPGQGAPDTQYF	TGTGCCAGCAGTACTCCGGGACAGGGGGCCCCAGATACGCAGTATTTT
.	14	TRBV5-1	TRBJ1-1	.	CASSLDGRNTEAFF	TGCGCCAGCAGCTTGGATGGGAGGAACACTGAAGCTTTCTTT
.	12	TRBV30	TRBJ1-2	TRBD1	CAWSLTGTGYTF	TGTGCCTGGAGTTTGACAGGGACCGGCTACACCTTC
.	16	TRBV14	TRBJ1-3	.	CASSASPRVSGNTIYF	TGTGCCAGCAGCGCTTCGCCTCGAGTCTCTGGAAACACCATATATTTT
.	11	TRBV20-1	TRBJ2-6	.	CSARGANVLTF	TGCAGTGCTAGGGGGGCCAACGTCCTGACTTTC
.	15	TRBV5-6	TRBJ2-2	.	CASSLIRGGTGELFF	TGTGCCAGCAGCTTGATAAGGGGAGGCACCGGGGAGCTGTTTTTT
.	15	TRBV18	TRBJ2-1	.	CASSPRSTPFLEQFF	TGTGCCAGCTCACCAAGGAGCACTCCGTTCCTTGAGCAGTTCTTC
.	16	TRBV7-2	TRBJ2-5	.	CASSLGGPYGIKTQYF	TGTGCCAGCAGCTTAGGCGGGCCCTACGGAATAAAGACCCAGTACTTC
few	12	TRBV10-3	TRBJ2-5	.	CAIRGFQETQYF	TGTGCCATCAGGGGCTTTCAAGAGACCCAGTACTTC
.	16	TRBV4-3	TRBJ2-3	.	CASSQDLGIRRNTQYF	TGCGCCAGCAGCCAAGATCTGGGGATCAGGAGGAATACGCAGTATTTT
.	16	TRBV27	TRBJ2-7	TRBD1	CASSLWTGGIAYEQYF	TGTGCCAGCAGCCTTTGGACAGGGGGCATCGCCTACGAGCAGTACTTC
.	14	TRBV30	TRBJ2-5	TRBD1	CASSRQGSSLEQYF	TGTGCCTCTAGCCGACAGGGTAGTAGTTTAGAGCAGTACTTC
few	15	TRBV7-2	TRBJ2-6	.	CASTAQSSGANVLTF	TGTGCCAGCACGGCGCAGAGCTCTGGGGCCAACGTCCTGACTTTC
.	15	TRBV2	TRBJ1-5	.	CASSDEGPAIQPQHF	TGTGCCAGCAGTGACGAGGGACCCGCAATCCAGCCCCAGCATTTT
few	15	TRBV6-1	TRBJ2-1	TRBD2	CASRPGTSGYNEQFF	TGTGCCAGCAGGCCAGGGACTAGCGGGTACAATGAGCAGTTCTTC
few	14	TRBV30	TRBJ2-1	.	CAWSVLAQGNEQFF	TGTGCCTGGAGTGTACTGGCTCAGGGGAATGAGCAGTTCTTC
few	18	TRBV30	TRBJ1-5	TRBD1	CAWSVPGQGPYSNQPQHF	TGTGCCTGGAGTGTCCCGGGACAGGGACCCTATAGCAATCAGCCCCAGCATTTT
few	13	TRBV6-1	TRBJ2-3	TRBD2	CATTPSGADTQYF	TGTGCCACCACGCCCAGCGGGGCAGATACGCAGTATTTT
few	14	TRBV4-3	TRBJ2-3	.	CATGQTPSTDTQYF	TGCGCCACAGGACAGACTCCGAGCACAGATACGCAGTATTTT
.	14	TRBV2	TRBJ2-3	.	CASSEVQHTDTQYF	TGTGCCAGCAGTGAAGTACAGCACACAGATACGCAGTATTTT
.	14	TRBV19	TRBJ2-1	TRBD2	CASRTGTSFNEQFF	TGTGCCAGTCGCACCGGGACTAGTTTCAATGAGCAGTTCTTC
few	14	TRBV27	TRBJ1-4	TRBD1	CASSFVRGREKLFF	TGTGCCAGCAGTTTCGTCAGGGGGCGTGAAAAACTGTTTTTT
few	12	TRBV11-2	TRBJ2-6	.	CARSSGANVLTF	TGTGCCAGGAGCTCTGGGGCCAACGTCCTGACTTTC
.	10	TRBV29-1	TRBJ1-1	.	CSVIRTEAFF	TGCAGCGTTATCCGGACTGAAGCTTTCTTT
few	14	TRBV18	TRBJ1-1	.	CASSPVGGGTEAFF	TGTGCCAGCTCACCCGTTGGGGGAGGGACTGAAGCTTTCTTT
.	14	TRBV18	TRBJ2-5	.	CASSPRRGQETQYF	TGTGCCAGCTCACCGAGGCGGGGCCAAGAGACCCAGTACTTC
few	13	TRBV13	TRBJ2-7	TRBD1	CASSRDRVDEQYF	TGTGCCAGCAGCCGGGACAGGGTAGATGAGCAGTACTTC
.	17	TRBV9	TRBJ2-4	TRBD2	CASRASGGAGLVDIQYF	TGTGCCAGCCGAGCTAGCGGGGGGGCCGGTTTAGTGGACATTCAGTACTTC
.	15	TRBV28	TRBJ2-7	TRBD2	CASSERGAVSYEQYF	TGTGCCAGCAGCGAGCGGGGGGCCGTGTCCTACGAGCAGTACTTC